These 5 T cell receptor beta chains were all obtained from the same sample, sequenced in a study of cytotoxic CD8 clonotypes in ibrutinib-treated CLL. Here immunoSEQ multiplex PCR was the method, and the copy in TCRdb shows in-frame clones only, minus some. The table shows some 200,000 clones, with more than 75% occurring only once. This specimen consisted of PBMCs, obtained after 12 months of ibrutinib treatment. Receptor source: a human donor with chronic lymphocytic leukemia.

CDR3 sequence: CATSRNQGAYEQYF. DNA of the CDR3: TGTGCCACCAGCAGAAACCAGGGGGCGTACGAGCAGTACTTC. The chain uses TRBV15 and TRBJ2-7; 8 bases align to TRBD1. Trimming cost V 2 bases and J 4 bases; bases outside gene matches: 4. This CDR3 has 14 amino acids. The germline V gene encodes CDR1 LNHNV and CDR2 YYDKDF (reference sequence).

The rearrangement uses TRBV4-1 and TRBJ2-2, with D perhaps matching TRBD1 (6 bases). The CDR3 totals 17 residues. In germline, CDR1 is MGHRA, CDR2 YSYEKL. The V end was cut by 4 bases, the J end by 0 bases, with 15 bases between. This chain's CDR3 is CASSPLGTRANTGELFF. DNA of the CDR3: TGCGCCAGCAGCCCACTAGGGACACGCGCGAACACCGGGGAGCTGTTTTTT.

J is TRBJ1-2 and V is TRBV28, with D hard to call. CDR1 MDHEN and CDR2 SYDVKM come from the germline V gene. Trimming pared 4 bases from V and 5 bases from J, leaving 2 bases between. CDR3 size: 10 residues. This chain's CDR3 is CASSYYGYTF. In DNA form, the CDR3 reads TGTGCCAGCAGTTATTATGGCTACACCTTC.

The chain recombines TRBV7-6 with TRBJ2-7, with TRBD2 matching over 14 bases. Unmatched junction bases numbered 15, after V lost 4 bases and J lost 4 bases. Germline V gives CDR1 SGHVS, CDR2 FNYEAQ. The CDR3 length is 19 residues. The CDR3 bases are TGTGCCAGCAGCTCGGGACTAGCGGGGGCCCCAGGATTTCCGTACGAGCAGTACTTC. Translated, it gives CASSSGLAGAPGFPYEQYF.

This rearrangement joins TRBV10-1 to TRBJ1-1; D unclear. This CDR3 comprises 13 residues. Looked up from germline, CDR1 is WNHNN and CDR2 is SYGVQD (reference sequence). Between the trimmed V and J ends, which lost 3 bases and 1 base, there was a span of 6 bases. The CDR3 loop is CASSDRGNTEAFF. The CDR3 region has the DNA TGCGCCAGCAGTGATCGGGGGAACACTGAAGCTTTCTTT.